This TCR beta chain was identified during a study of T cell repertoires in cytomegalovirus infection (dated by TCRdb to about 2019). Regarding the research as a whole: Recently identified HLA-C-restricted CMV epitopes, whose presentation resists viral immunomodulation, were targeted by peptide stimulations together with well-studied HLA-B-restricted epitopes. Because public TCR beta signatures pointed to carriage of CMV infection together with the matching HLA type, the HLA type of each donor mattered for the analysis. Here is what the overall study found, with its caveats: In both this cohort and an independent cohort of 350 to 400 donors, the cumulative frequency of public TCR beta family members distinguished carriers of CMV infection plus the relevant HLA type. The ex vivo response was dominated by HLA-C-restricted CMV-specific TCR beta clonotypes, which also provided the single most frequent clonotype in two of eight donors.

Sequencing instrument: Illumina HiSeq 1500. TCRdb's own reprocessing of the public reads used fastp at Q25 and MiXCR and kept productive beta chains. Every CDR3 protein is listed once, alongside the most common genes and DNA of its rows. The sample contains tens of thousands of distinct CDR3 sequences, just over 20% of them found a single time. In total, the top ten clones hold roughly 73% of the sample. The treatment or condition label for this specimen denotes: in vitro stimulation with specific CMV peptide epitopes to enrich CMV-specific T cells. A word on this clonotype: Its recognized antigen is unknown. No base quality information exists; no much larger clone differs at one position.

CDR1 is given as SGHTA and CDR2 as FQGNSA, both from the germline V gene. V drops 5 bases and J drops 5 bases, leaving 10 bases in between. The CDR3 runs 12 amino acids, cysteine and phenylalanine included. The CDR3 DNA has 36 bases and is translated from base 1. The sample was CD8+ T cells from cultured PBMCs, taken from culture after CMV antigen stimulation. The TCR was taken from a human donor in good health (CMV status not recorded). Some clones in this sample may be carry-over from other donors' samples. The sequence links TRBV7-2 to TRBJ2-7; the D gene is not confidently resolved. For the CDR3, the sequence is CASSLYSHEQYF. Here is the DNA: TGTGCCAGCAGCCTCTACAGCCACGAGCAGTACTTC.